Below are 8 T cell receptor beta chains sequenced from a single sample in a study of blood T cell repertoires in COVID-19. The protocol was immunoSEQ multiplex PCR, while the TCRdb copy is restricted to in-frame clones and leaves out a portion. The table shows about 280,000 clones, with 82% occurring only once. Sequencing was performed on PBMCs or T cells enriched from blood (not recorded which). Receptors were obtained from a middle-aged man who had been exposed to COVID-19.

This clone was observed once. The V and J genes are TRBV29-1 and TRBJ1-2; a weak D match, TRBD1 (6 bases). Germline lookup yields CDR1 SQVTM and CDR2 ANQGSEA. The CDR3 consists of 15 residues. The DNA for the CDR3 is TGCATCGCACCAGGGACATTTTCGACTAACTATGGCTACACCTTC. Residues: CIAPGTFSTNYGYTF.

The rearrangement links TRBV29-1 to TRBJ2-1, with a tentative D call TRBD2 (7 bases). The ends were cut back, 7 bases at V and 8 bases at J, with 21 bases in the middle. In germline, CDR1 is SQVTM, CDR2 ANQGSEA. The CDR3 has 14 residues. DNA for the CDR3: TGCAGCGCCGGGGGGCGCACCGGCGGGGATGAGCAGTTCTTC. Protein: CSAGGRTGGDEQFF.

Note on this clone: Other nucleotide sequences in the sample specify the same CDR3. The chain combines TRBV19 with TRBJ1-1; TRBD1 matches at 7 bases. The germline V gene encodes CDR1 LNHDA and CDR2 SQIVND (reference sequence). The CDR3 has 14 residues. Unmatched junction bases numbered 4, after V lost 6 bases and J lost 0 bases. CDR3 residues: CASRGDSMNTEAFF. For the CDR3, the DNA is TGTGCCAGTAGGGGGGACAGCATGAACACTGAAGCTTTCTTT.

The chain employs TRBV11-2 and TRBJ2-7; 12 bases fit TRBD2. Losses at the gene ends were 8 bases for V and 3 bases for J; bases not matched to a gene: 14. CDR1 and CDR2 (germline): SGHAT, FQNNGV. This CDR3 has 17 residues. The CDR3 DNA reads as TGTGCCAGCGCTCTCCTGACTAGCGGGAGTTTTGGCTACGAGCAGTACTTC. Its protein is CASALLTSGSFGYEQYF.

V usage is TRBV7-3 and J usage is TRBJ2-6, with D possibly being TRBD1 (5 bases). With 0 bases removed from V and 2 bases from J, the gap between germline ends came to 5 bases. The CDR3 is made up of 15 amino acids. CDR1 and CDR2 from the germline V gene are SGHTA and FQGTGA. In DNA, the CDR3 is TGTGCCAGCAGCTTAACAGGGGCTGGGGCCAACGTCCTGACTTTC. Protein: CASSLTGAGANVLTF.

The J gene is TRBJ2-7, the V gene TRBV2; 10 bases match TRBD1. Germline CDR1 reads SNHLY; CDR2 reads FYNNEI. This CDR3 is 18 amino acids long. Trimming removed 6 bases from V and 0 bases from J; junction bases left unmatched: 14. The CDR3, as DNA: TGTGCCAGCAGATCCGGACAGGGGGGAGTACGGGCCTCCTACGAGCAGTACTTC. Protein sequence: CASRSGQGGVRASYEQYF.

Only a few counts were recorded for this clone. The CDR3 loop reads CASSPTSGEQETQYF. CDR3 DNA sequence: TGTGCCAGCAGCCCGACTAGCGGCGAACAAGAGACCCAGTACTTC. The rearrangement joins TRBV11-2 to TRBJ2-5, with TRBD2 matching over 9 bases. V trimming: 5 bases; J trimming: 2 bases; junction bases outside the gene matches: 6. The length of the CDR3 is 15 residues. Germline CDR1 is SGHAT and CDR2 is FQNNGV.

The chain combines TRBV30 with TRBJ1-1; D gene ambiguous. Looked up from germline, CDR1 is GTSNPN and CDR2 is SVGIG (reference sequence). Trimming stripped 1 base from V and 1 base from J, with 7 bases between. The CDR3 is made up of 13 amino acids. The CDR3 loop reads CAWSASSNTEAFF. The CDR3 nucleotides are TGTGCCTGGAGTGCCAGTTCGAACACTGAAGCTTTCTTT.